This T cell receptor beta chain came from a study of blood T cell repertoires in COVID-19. For the study at large: The origin of the acute and convalescent COVID-19 samples was the United States, Italy and Spain. From T cells, B-cell-depleted T cells, or PBMCs came the material, which was cDNA or gDNA.

Original data processing: Estimation of nucleated cell counts was performed using reference gene primer amplification. Method: immunoSEQ multiplex PCR; TCRdb's copy keeps in-frame clones and lacks some. V and J calls and clone size follow that table, whereas D and trimming were derived from the DNA. Of some 46,000 clones listed, approximately 88% are singletons. This CDR3 comprises 14 residues. Trimming stripped 0 bases from V and 1 base from J, with 7 bases between. Germline V gene sequence: CDR1 SGDLS, CDR2 YYNGEE. The chain recombines TRBV9 with TRBJ1-1; D is undetermined. This receptor was obtained from a man between 45 and 60 years old with acute or convalescent COVID-19. The sample comprised peripheral blood. CDR3 DNA: TGTGCCAGCAGCGTAGCCCCGGGGAACACTGAAGCTTTCTTT. Its protein is CASSVAPGNTEAFF.